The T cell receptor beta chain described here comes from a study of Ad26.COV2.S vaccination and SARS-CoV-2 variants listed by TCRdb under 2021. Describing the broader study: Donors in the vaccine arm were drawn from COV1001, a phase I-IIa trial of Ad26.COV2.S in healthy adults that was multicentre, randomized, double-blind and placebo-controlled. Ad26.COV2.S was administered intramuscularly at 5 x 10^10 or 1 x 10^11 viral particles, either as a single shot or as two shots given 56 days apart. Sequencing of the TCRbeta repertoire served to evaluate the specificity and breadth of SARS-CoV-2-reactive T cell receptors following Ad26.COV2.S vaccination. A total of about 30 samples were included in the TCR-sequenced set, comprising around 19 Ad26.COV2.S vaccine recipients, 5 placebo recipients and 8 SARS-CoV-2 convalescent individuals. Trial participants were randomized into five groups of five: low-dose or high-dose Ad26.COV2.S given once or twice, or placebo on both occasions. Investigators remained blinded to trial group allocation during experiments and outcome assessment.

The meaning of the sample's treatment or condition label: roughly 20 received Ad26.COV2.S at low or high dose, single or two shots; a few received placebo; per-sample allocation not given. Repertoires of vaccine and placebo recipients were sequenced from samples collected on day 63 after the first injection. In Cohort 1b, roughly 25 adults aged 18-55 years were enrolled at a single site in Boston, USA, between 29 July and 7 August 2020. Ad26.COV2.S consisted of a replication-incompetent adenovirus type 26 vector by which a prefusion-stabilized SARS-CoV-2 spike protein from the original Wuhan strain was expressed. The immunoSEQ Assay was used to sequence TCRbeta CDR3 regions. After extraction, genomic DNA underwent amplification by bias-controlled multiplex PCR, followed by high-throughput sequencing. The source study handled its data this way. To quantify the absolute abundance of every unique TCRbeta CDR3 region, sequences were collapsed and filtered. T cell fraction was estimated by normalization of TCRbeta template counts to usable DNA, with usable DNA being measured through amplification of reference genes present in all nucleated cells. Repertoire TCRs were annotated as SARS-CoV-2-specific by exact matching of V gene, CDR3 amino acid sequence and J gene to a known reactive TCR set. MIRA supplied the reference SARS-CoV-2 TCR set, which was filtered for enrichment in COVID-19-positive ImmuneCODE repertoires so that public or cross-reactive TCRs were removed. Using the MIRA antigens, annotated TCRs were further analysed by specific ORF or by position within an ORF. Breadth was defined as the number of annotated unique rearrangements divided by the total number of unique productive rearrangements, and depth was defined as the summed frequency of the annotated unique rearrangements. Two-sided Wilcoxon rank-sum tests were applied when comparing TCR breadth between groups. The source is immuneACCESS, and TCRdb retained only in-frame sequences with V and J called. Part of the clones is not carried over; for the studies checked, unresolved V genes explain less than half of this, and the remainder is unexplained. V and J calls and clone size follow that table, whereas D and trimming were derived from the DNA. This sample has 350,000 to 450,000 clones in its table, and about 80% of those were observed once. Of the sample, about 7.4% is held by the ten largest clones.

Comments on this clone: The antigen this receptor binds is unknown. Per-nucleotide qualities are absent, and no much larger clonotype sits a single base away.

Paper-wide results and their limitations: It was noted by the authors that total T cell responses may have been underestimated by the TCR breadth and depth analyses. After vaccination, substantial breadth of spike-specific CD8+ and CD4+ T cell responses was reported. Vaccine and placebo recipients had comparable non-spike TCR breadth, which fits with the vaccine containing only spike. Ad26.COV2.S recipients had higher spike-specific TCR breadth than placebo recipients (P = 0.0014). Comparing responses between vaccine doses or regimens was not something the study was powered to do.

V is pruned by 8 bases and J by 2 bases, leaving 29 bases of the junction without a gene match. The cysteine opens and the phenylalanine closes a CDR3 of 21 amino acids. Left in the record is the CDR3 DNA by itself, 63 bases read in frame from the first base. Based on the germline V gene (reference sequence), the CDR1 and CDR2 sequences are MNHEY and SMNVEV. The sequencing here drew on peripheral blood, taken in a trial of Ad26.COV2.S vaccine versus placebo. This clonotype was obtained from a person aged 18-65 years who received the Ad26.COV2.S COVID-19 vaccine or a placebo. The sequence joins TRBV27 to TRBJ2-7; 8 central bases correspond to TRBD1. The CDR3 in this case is CASSQAAWGPPPGQVTYEQYF. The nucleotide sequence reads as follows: TGTGCCAGCTCTCAAGCAGCGTGGGGGCCCCCCCCGGGACAGGTCACCTACGAGCAGTACTTC.